This TCR beta chain came from a study of blood T cells in healthy people across ages. Study results and caveats: Older age went with lower TCR beta diversity per million T cells, in a roughly linear way. Diversity estimated from one million T cells was considered an underestimate.

The CDR3 consists of 14 residues. Trimming stripped 6 bases from V and 6 bases from J, with 18 bases between. Germline V lookup: CDR1 MNHEY, CDR2 SVGEGT. On this clonotype: Its specificity is not known.

Caucasian individuals from Russia who were healthy and aged 6 to 90 acted as donors. The use of a sample-barcoded 5' primer and a J-beta primer mix characterized a second PCR of about 7 to 12 cycles. Each sample yielded at least 3 million CDR3-containing paired-end reads. Each CDR3 protein is one row after TCRdb ran MiXCR on the 5' RACE reads. Here the sample spans around 1,000,000 distinct CDR3 sequences, approximately 38% being singletons. This clonotype was obtained from a man aged 18 to 35 in good health. The V call is TRBV6-2 or TRBV6-3, the J call TRBJ2-7, with D perhaps matching TRBD1 or TRBD2 (5 bases each). Sequencing used blood. CDR3 region: CASSQGRGFSEQYF. The CDR3 DNA follows: TGTGCCAGCAGCCAGGGCAGAGGGTTTAGCGAGCAGTACTTC.